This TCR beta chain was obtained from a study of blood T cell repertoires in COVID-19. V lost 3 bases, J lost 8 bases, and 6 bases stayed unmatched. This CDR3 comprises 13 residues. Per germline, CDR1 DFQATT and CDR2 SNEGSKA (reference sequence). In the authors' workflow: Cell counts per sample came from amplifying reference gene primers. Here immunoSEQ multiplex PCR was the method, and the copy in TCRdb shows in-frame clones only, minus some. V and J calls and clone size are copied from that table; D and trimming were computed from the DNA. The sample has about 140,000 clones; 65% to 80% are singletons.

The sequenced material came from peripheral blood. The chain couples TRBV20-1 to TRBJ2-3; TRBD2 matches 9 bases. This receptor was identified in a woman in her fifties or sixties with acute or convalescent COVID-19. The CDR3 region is CSASAGGYLTQYF. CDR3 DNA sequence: TGCAGTGCTAGTGCGGGAGGGTACCTTACGCAGTATTTT.